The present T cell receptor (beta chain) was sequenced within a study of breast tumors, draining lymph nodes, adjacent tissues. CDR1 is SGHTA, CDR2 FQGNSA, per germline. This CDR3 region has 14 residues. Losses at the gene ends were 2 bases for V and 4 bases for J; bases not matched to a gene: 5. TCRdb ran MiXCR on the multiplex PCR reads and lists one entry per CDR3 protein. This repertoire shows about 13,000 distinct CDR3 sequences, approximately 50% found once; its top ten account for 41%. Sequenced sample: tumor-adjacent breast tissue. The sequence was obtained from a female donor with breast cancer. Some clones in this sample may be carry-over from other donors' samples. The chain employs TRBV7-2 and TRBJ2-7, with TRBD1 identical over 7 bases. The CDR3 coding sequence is TGTGCCAGCAGCTTAACTAGGACAGGTTACGAGCAGTACTTC. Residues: CASSLTRTGYEQYF.